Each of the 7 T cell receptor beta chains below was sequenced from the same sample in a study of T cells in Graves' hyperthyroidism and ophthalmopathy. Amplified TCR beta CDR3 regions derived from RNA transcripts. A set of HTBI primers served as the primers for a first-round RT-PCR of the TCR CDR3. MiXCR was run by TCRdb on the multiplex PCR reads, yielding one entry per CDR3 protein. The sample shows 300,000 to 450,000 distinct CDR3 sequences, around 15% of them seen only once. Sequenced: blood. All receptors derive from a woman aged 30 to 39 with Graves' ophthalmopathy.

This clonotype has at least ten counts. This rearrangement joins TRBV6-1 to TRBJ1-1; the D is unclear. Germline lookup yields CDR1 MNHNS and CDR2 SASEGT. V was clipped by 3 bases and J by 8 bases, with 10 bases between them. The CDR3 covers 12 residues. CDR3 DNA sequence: TGTGCCAGCAGTGAGTTCAGACCGGAAGCTTTCTTT. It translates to CASSEFRPEAFF.

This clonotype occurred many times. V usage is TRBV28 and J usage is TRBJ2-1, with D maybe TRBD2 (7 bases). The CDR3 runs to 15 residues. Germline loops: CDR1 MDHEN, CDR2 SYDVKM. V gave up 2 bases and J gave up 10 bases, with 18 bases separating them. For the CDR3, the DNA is TGTGCCAGCAGTTTAGGGGGGGGCCTGGGTCGGGAGCAGTTCTTC. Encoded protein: CASSLGGGLGREQFF. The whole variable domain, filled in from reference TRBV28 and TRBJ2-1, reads DVKVTQSSRYLVKRTGEKVFLECVQDMDHENMFWYRQDPGLGLRLIYFSYDVKMKEKGDIPEGYSVSREKKERFSLILESASTNQTSMYLCASSLGGGLGREQFFGPGTRLTVL.

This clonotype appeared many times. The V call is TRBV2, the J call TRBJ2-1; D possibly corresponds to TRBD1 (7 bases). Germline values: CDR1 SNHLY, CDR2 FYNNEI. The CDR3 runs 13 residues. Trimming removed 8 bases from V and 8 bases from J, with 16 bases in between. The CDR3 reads CASCNQGGDEQFF. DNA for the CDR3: TGTGCCAGCTGTAACCAGGGGGGCGATGAGCAGTTCTTC.

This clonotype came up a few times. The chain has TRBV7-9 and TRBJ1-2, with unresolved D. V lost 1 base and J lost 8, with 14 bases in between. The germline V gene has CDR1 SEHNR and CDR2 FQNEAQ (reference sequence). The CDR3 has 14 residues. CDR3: CASSLDPFNSGYTF. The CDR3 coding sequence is TGTGCCAGCAGCTTAGACCCCTTTAACAGCGGCTACACCTTC.

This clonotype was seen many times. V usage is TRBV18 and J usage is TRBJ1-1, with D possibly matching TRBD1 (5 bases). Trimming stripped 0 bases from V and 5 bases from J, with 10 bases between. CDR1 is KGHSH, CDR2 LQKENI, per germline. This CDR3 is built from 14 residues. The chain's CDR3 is CASSPPKGLTEAFF. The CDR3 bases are TGTGCCAGCTCACCACCTAAGGGGTTGACTGAAGCTTTCTTT.

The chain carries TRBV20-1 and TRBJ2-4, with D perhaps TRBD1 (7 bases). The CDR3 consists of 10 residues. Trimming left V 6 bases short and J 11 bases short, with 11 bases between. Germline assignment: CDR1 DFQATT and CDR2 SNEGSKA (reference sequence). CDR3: CSARGAVQYF. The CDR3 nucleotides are TGCAGTGCCAGGGGGGCTGTTCAGTACTTC.

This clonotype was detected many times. CDR3 coding DNA: TGTGCCAGTAGTAGGGACCCGCGTCTCTTCTTAGGGACAGGGAAGACTGAAGCTTTCTTT. It yields the protein CASSRDPRLFLGTGKTEAFF. V gene TRBV19 combines with J gene TRBJ1-1; 9 bases agree with TRBD1. Germline CDR1 LNHDA, CDR2 SQIVND (reference sequence). CDR3 length: 20 amino acids. J was trimmed by 5 bases and V by 4 bases; bases with no gene match: 23. Full variable domain (rest looked up from reference TRBV19 and TRBJ1-1): DGGITQSPKYLFRKEGQNVTLSCEQNLNHDAMYWYRQDPGQGLRLIYYSQIVNDFQKGDIAEGYSVSREKKESFPLTVTSAQKNPTAFYLCASSRDPRLFLGTGKTEAFFGQGTRLTVV.